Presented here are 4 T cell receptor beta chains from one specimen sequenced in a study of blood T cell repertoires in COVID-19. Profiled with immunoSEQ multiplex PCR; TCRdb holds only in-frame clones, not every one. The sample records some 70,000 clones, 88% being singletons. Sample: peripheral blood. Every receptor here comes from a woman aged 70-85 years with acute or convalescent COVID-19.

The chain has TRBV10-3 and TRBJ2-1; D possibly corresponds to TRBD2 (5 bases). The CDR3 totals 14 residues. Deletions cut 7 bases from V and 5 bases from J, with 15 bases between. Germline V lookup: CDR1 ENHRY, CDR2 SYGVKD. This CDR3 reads CAITERGNDNEQFF. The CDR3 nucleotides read TGTGCCATCACCGAACGGGGTAACGACAATGAGCAGTTCTTC.

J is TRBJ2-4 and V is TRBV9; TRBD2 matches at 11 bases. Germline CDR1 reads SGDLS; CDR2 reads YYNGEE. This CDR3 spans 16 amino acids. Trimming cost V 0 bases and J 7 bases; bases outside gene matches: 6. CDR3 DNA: TGTGCCAGCAGCGTAGGAAATAGCGGGGGGGCTAACATTCAGTACTTC. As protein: CASSVGNSGGANIQYF.

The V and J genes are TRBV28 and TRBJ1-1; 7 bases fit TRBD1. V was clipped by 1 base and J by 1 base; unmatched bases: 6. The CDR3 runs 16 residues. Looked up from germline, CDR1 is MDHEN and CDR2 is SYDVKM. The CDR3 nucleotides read TGTGCCAGCAGTTTATACGGGAGACAGGGGAACACTGAAGCTTTCTTT. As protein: CASSLYGRQGNTEAFF.

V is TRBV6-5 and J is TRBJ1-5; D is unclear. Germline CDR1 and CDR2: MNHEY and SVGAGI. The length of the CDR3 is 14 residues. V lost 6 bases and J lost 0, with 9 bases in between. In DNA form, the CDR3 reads TGTGCCAGCAGGGCGGACTATAGCAATCAGCCCCAGCATTTT. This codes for CASRADYSNQPQHF.